Listed below are T cell receptor beta chains from one sample, sequenced in a study of control samples from healthy donors and cancer patients. Profiled with immunoSEQ multiplex PCR; TCRdb holds only in-frame clones, not every one. Its listing shows around 190,000 clones. Sequencing used blood. The receptor source for this set is a woman aged 30 to 39 in good health. Both conserved end residues are part of each CDR3. The D gene is left open where the match is weak.

J,V,D,CDR3,DNA
TRBJ1-5,TRBV18,NA,CASSQKGVNQPQHF,TGTGCCAGCTCACAGAAGGGGGTCAATCAGCCCCAGCATTTT
TRBJ2-7,TRBV6-1,NA,CASSEEEVAPGQYF,TGTGCCAGCAGTGAAGAAGAGGTGGCGCCAGGGCAGTACTTC
TRBJ2-5,TRBV2,TRBD2,CASRGPKTSGQETQYF,TGTGCCAGCAGAGGACCAAAGACTAGCGGTCAAGAGACCCAGTACTTC
TRBJ2-5,TRBV13,TRBD2,CASSLGWRWLAEGETQYF,TGTGCCAGCAGCTTAGGGTGGCGGTGGCTAGCGGAGGGGGAGACCCAGTACTTC
TRBJ2-1,TRBV7-2,NA,CASSLLPPPGNEQFF,TGTGCCAGCAGCTTACTTCCCCCCCCGGGAAATGAGCAGTTCTTC
TRBJ1-2,TRBV7-2,NA,CASSLDRDGYTF,TGTGCCAGCAGCTTAGACAGGGATGGCTACACCTTC
TRBJ2-5,TRBV7-2,NA,CASKLGARETQYF,TGTGCCAGCAAGCTGGGGGCGAGGGAGACCCAGTACTTC
TRBJ2-7,TRBV6-1,TRBD1,CASSEGTGETYEQYF,TGTGCCAGCAGTGAAGGGACAGGGGAAACCTACGAGCAGTACTTC
TRBJ2-1,TRBV4-1,TRBD1,CASSLMGQGADEQFF,TGCGCCAGCAGCCTAATGGGACAGGGGGCCGATGAGCAGTTCTTC
TRBJ1-5,TRBV30,NA,CAWSVRGNQPQHF,TGTGCCTGGAGTGTAAGAGGCAATCAGCCCCAGCATTTT
TRBJ1-1,TRBV10-1,TRBD1,CASSDPGQGAGTEAFF,TGCGCCAGCAGTGACCCGGGACAGGGGGCAGGGACTGAAGCTTTCTTT
TRBJ2-1,TRBV7-8,NA,CASSLAGDNEQFF,TGTGCCAGCAGCTTAGCGGGGGACAATGAGCAGTTCTTC
TRBJ2-5,TRBV4-3,NA,CASSQGWGGQETQYF,TGCGCCAGCAGCCAAGGGTGGGGGGGGCAGGAGACCCAGTACTTC
TRBJ2-7,TRBV6-2/TRBV6-3,NA,CASSWDGVYEQYF,TGTGCCAGCAGTTGGGATGGGGTCTACGAGCAGTACTTC
TRBJ2-4,TRBV28,TRBD2,CASSPRPGAGERGVGSIQYF,TGTGCCAGCAGCCCCCGTCCGGGGGCCGGTGAGCGGGGGGTGGGGAGCATTCAGTACTTC
TRBJ1-5,TRBV28,NA,CASSLLQPGQPPQHF,TGTGCCAGCAGTTTACTACAGCCTGGACAGCCGCCCCAGCATTTT
TRBJ1-1,TRBV2,NA,CASSEYRVGTEAFF,TGTGCCAGCAGTGAATACAGGGTTGGCACTGAAGCTTTCTTT
TRBJ1-5,TRBV29-1,NA,CSVQENSNQPQHF,TGCAGCGTACAGGAAAACAGCAATCAGCCCCAGCATTTT
TRBJ1-4,TRBV3-1/TRBV3-2,NA,CASARDYSNEKLFF,TGTGCCAGCGCCAGGGATTACAGTAATGAAAAACTGTTTTTT
TRBJ2-7,TRBV3-1/TRBV3-2,NA,CASSPQIQGYEQYF,TGTGCCAGCAGCCCGCAGATACAGGGCTACGAGCAGTACTTC
TRBJ1-5,TRBV28,NA,CASSFPRREVDQPQHF,TGTGCCAGCAGTTTCCCCCGTCGGGAGGTTGATCAGCCCCAGCATTTT
TRBJ2-1,TRBV5-4,NA,CASSLEVGRSYNEQFF,TGTGCCAGCAGCTTGGAGGTGGGGAGATCCTACAATGAGCAGTTCTTC
TRBJ2-5,TRBV19,TRBD1,CASSPGTGRRQETQYF,TGTGCCAGTTCTCCCGGGACAGGGAGGAGGCAAGAGACCCAGTACTTC
TRBJ2-1,TRBV3-1/TRBV3-2,NA,CASSQVVTAYNEQFF,TGTGCCAGCAGCCAAGTTGTGACAGCCTACAATGAGCAGTTCTTC
TRBJ1-1,TRBV21-1,NA,CASSKTSLHRQGRNTEAFF,TGTGCCAGCAGCAAAACGTCTCTACATAGACAGGGGAGGAACACTGAAGCTTTCTTT
TRBJ1-3,TRBV5-4,NA,CASSLGRISGNTIYF,TGTGCCAGCAGCTTGGGGCGGATCTCTGGAAACACCATATATTTT
TRBJ2-1,TRBV27,TRBD1,CASSLAGQGLYNEQFF,TGTGCCAGCAGTTTAGCGGGACAGGGTCTTTACAATGAGCAGTTCTTC
TRBJ1-2,TRBV6-5,NA,CASWDAAGYGYTF,TGTGCCAGCTGGGACGCCGCTGGGTATGGCTACACCTTC
TRBJ2-7,TRBV10-2,TRBD1,CASRETGVDEQYF,TGCGCCAGCAGAGAGACAGGGGTGGACGAGCAGTACTTC
TRBJ1-6,TRBV6-2/TRBV6-3,TRBD1,CASSYGGQQNSPLHF,TGTGCCAGCAGTTACGGGGGACAGCAAAATTCACCCCTCCACTTT
TRBJ2-7,TRBV28,NA,CASSLQFQGTSYEQYF,TGTGCCAGCAGTTTACAGTTCCAGGGGACCTCCTACGAGCAGTACTTC
TRBJ1-1,TRBV6-5,TRBD1,CASRKDRGAFF,TGTGCCAGCAGAAAGGACAGGGGAGCTTTCTTT
TRBJ2-5,TRBV5-4,TRBD1,CASSSGQGRTQYF,TGTGCCAGCAGCTCCGGACAGGGGCGGACCCAGTACTTC
TRBJ1-1,TRBV28,NA,CGTTFVEAFF,TGTGGTACAACCTTTGTAGAAGCTTTCTTT
TRBJ1-4,TRBV7-9,TRBD1,CASSRWPRGRNEKLFF,TGTGCCAGCAGCCGTTGGCCCAGGGGGAGGAATGAAAAACTGTTTTTT
TRBJ1-4,TRBV11-2,NA,CASSLGRGASWPTNEKLFF,TGTGCCAGCAGCTTAGGACGGGGGGCGTCTTGGCCAACTAATGAAAAACTGTTTTTT
TRBJ1-6,TRBV19,NA,CASGRRGLDSPLHF,TGTGCCAGCGGCCGAAGGGGATTGGATTCACCCCTCCACTTT
TRBJ2-1,TRBV6-4,TRBD1,CASGIDRGSYNEQFF,TGTGCCAGCGGGATCGACAGGGGCTCCTACAATGAGCAGTTCTTC
TRBJ1-1,TRBV10-3,NA,CAISESGSEAFF,TGTGCCATCAGTGAGTCCGGAAGTGAAGCTTTCTTT
TRBJ1-2,TRBV4-3,NA,CASSQDSRGSYGYTF,TGCGCCAGCAGCCAAGATTCGCGGGGGAGCTATGGCTACACCTTC
TRBJ2-3,TRBV3-1/TRBV3-2,NA,CASSQEFSDTQYF,TGTGCCAGCAGCCAAGAATTTTCAGATACGCAGTATTTT
TRBJ2-2,TRBV18,NA,CASSPRIADTGELFF,TGTGCCAGCTCACCCAGAATCGCGGACACCGGGGAGCTGTTTTTT
TRBJ2-2,TRBV28,NA,CASRTTENTGELFF,TGTGCCAGCAGGACAACAGAGAACACCGGGGAGCTGTTTTTT
TRBJ1-4,TRBV29-1,TRBD1,CSVDRPGQGDEKLFF,TGCAGCGTTGACCGACCGGGACAGGGGGACGAAAAACTGTTTTTT
TRBJ2-5,TRBV7-3,TRBD1,CASSFGTAFQETQYF,TGTGCCAGCAGCTTCGGGACAGCCTTTCAAGAGACCCAGTACTTC
TRBJ2-3,TRBV7-2,TRBD2,CASSSPVVAGSTDTQYF,TGTGCCAGCAGCTCCCCGGTGGTAGCGGGGAGCACAGATACGCAGTATTTT
TRBJ2-7,TRBV7-9,NA,CASSEIRGSSSYEQYF,TGTGCCAGCAGCGAGATCAGGGGTTCCAGCTCCTACGAGCAGTACTTC